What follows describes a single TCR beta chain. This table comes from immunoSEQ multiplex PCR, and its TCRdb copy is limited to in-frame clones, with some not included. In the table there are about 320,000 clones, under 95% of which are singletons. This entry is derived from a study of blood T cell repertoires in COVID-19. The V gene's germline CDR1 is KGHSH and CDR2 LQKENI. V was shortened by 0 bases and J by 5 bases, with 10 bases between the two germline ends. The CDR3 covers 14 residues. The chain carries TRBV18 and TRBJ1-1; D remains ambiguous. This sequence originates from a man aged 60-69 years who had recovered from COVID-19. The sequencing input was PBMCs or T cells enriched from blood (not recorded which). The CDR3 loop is CASSPPEGRTEAFF. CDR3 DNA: TGTGCCAGCTCACCACCGGAGGGCAGGACTGAAGCTTTCTTT.